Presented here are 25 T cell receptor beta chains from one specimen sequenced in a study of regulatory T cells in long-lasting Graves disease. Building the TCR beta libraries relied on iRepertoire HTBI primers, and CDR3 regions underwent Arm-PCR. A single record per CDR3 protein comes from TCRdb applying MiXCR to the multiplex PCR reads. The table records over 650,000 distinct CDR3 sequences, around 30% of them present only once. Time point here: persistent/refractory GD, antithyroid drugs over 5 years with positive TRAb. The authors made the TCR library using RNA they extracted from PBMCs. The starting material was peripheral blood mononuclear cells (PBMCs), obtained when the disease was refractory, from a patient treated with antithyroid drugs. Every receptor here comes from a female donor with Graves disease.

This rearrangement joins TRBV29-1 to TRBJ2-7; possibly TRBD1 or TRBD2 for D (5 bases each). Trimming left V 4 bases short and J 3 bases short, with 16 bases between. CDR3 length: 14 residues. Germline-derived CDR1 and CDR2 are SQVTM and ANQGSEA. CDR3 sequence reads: CSVAHLGRNYEQYF. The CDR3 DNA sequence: TGCAGCGTTGCCCACTTGGGACGGAACTACGAGCAGTACTTC.

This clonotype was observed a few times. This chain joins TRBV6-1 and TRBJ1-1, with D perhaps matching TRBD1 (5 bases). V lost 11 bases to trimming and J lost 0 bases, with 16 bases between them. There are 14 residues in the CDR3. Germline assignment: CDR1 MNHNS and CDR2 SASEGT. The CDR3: CASSRETLNTEAFF. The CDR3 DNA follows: TGTGCCTCCAGCAGGGAGACCTTGAACACTGAAGCTTTCTTT.

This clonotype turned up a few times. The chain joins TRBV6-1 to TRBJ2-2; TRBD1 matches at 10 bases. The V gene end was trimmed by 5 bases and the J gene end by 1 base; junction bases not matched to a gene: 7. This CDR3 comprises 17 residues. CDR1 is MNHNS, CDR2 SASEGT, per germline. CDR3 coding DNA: TGTGCCAGCAGTATTAAGGGGACAGGGGTGAACACCGGGGAGCTGTTTTTT. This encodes CASSIKGTGVNTGELFF.

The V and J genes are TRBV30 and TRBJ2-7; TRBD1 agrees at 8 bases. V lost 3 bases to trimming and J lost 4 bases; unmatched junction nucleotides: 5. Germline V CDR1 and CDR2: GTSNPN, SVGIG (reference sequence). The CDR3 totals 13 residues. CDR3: CAWSRGRAYEQYF. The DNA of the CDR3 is TGTGCCTGGAGCAGGGGGCGCGCATACGAGCAGTACTTC.

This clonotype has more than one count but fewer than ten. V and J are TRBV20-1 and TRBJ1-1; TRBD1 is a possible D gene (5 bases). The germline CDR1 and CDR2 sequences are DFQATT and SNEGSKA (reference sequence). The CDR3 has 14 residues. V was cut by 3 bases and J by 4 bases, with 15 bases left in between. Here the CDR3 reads CSASGWGSSTEAFF. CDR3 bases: TGCAGTGCTAGTGGGTGGGGCTCAAGCACTGAAGCTTTCTTT.

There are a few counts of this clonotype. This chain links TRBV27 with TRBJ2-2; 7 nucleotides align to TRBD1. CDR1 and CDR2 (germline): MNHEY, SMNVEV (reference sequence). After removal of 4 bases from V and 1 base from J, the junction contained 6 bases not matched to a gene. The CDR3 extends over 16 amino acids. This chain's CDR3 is CASSSKRQGNTGELFF. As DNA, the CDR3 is TGTGCCAGCAGTTCAAAAAGACAGGGGAACACCGGGGAGCTGTTTTTT.

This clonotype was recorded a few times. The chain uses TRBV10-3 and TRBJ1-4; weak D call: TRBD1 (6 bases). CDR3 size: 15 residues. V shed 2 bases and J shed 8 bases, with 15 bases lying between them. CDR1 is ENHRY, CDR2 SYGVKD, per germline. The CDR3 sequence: CAISEVTGGKEKLFF. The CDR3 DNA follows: TGTGCCATCAGTGAGGTGACAGGAGGTAAAGAAAAACTGTTTTTT.

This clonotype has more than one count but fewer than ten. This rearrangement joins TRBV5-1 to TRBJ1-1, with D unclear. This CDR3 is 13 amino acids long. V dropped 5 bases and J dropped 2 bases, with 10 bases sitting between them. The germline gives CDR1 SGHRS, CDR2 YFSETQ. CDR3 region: CASRDGSNTEAFF. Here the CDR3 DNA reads TGCGCCAGCAGGGATGGCAGTAACACTGAAGCTTTCTTT.

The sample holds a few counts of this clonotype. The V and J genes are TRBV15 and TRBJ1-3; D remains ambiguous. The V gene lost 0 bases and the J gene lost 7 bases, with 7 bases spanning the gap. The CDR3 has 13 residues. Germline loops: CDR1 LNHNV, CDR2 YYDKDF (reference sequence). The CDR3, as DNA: TGTGCCACCAGCAGAGATACTGCTAACACCATATATTTT. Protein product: CATSRDTANTIYF.

The CDR3 DNA sequence: TGTGCCAGCAGTGATCAGGAAGATTCACCCCTCCACTTT. Amino acid sequence: CASSDQEDSPLHF. The J gene is TRBJ1-6, the V gene TRBV25-1; D is undetermined. The CDR3 loop spans 13 amino acids. Trimming pared 3 bases from V and 8 bases from J, leaving 8 bases between. In germline, CDR1 is MGHDK, CDR2 SYGVNS.

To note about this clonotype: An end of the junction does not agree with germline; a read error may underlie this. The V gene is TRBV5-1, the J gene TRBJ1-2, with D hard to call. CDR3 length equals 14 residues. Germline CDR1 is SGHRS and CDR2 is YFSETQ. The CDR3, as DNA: TGTGCCAGCAGCCCCGTCGTGGCTAACTATGGCTACACCTTC. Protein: CASSPVVANYGYTF.

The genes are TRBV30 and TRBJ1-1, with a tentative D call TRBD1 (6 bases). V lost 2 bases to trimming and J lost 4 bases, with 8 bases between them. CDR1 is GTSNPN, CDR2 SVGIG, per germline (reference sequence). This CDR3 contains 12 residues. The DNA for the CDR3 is TGTGCCTGGAGTCGGGGGCTCACTGAAGCTTTCTTT. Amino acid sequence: CAWSRGLTEAFF.

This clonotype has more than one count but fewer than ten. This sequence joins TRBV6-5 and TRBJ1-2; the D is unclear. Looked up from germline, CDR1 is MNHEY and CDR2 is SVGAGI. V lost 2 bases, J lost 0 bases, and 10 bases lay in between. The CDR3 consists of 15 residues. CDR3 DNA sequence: TGTGCCAGCAGTTACCGGACCGCAGCTAACTATGGCTACACCTTC. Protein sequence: CASSYRTAANYGYTF.

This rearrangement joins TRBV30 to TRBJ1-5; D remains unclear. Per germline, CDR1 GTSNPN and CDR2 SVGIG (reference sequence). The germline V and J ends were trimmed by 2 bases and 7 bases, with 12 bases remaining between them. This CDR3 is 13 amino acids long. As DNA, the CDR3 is TGTGCCTGGAGTCCTGCCTCGGGGCAGCCCCAGCATTTT. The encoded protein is CAWSPASGQPQHF.

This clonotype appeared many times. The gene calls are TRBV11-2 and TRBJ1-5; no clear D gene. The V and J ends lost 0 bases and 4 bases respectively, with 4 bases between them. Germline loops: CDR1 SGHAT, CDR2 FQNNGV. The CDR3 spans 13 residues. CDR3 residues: CASSLEANQPQHF. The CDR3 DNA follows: TGTGCCAGCAGCTTAGAAGCGAATCAGCCCCAGCATTTT. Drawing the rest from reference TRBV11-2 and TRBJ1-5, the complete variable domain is EAGVAQSPRYKIIEKRQSVAFWCNPISGHATLYWYQQILGQGPKLLIQFQNNGVVDDSQLPKDRFSAERLKGVDSTLKIQPAKLEDSAVYLCASSLEANQPQHFGDGTRLSIL.

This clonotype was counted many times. The CDR3 DNA follows: TGTGCCAGCAGAAGTGCTGTGAATTCACCCCTCCACTTT. It translates to CASRSAVNSPLHF. V and J are TRBV28 and TRBJ1-6; D unresolved. Germline V gene lookup returns CDR1 MDHEN and CDR2 SYDVKM. This CDR3 contains 13 residues. V shed 6 bases and J shed 7 bases, with 10 bases lying between them.

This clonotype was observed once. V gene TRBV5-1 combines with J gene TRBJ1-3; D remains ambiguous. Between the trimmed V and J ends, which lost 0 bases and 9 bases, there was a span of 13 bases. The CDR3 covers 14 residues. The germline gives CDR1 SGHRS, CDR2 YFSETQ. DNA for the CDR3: TGCGCCAGCAGCTTGGCATACGGGGATAGCACCATATATTTT. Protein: CASSLAYGDSTIYF.

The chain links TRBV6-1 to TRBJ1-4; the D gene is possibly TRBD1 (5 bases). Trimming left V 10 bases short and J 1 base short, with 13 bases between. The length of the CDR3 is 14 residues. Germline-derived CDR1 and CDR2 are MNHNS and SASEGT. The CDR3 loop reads CATSAGGTNEKLFF. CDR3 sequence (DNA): TGTGCCACCTCCGCGGGGGGAACTAATGAAAAACTGTTTTTT.

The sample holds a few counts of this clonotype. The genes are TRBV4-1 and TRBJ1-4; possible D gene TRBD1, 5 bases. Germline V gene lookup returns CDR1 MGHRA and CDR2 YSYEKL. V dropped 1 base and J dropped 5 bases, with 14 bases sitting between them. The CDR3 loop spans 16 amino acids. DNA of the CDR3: TGCGCCAGCAGCCAAGGATGGGGCCGGGGAAATGAAAAACTGTTTTTT. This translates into CASSQGWGRGNEKLFF.

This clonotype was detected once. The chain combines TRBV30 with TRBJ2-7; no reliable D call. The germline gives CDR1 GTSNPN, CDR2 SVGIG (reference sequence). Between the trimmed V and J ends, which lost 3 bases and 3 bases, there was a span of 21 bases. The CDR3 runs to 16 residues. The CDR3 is CAWSSTASFSLYEQYF. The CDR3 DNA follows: TGTGCCTGGAGCAGTACAGCATCCTTCTCCCTCTACGAGCAGTACTTC.

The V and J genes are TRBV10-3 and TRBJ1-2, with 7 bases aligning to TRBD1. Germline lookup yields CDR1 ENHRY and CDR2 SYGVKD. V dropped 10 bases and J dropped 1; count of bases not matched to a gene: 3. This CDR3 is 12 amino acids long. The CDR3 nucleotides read TGTGCCACAGGGGACAGTAACTATGGCTACACCTTC. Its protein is CATGDSNYGYTF.

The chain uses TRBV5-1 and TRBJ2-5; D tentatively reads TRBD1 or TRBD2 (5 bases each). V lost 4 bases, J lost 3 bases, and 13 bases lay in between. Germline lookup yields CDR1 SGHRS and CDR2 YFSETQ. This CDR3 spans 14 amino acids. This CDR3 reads CASSRTGTKETQYF. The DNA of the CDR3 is TGCGCCAGCAGCAGAACCGGGACGAAAGAGACCCAGTACTTC.

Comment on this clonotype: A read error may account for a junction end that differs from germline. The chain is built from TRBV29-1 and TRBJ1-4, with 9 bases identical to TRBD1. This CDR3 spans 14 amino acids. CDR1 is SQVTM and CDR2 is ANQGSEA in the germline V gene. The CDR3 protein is CSAEDRGANGKLFF. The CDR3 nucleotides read TGCAGCGCTGAAGACAGGGGGGCCAATGGAAAACTGTTTTTT.

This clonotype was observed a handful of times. The CDR3 DNA sequence: TGTGCCAGCAGTCCAGGGGGAGGGCGTAGCAATCAGCCCCAGCATTTT. Encoded protein: CASSPGGGRSNQPQHF. The rearrangement joins TRBV12-3 or TRBV12-4 to TRBJ1-5, with 7 bases matching TRBD1. The CDR3 spans 16 residues. V shed 5 bases, J shed 0 bases, and the junction held 7 bases outside the gene matches.

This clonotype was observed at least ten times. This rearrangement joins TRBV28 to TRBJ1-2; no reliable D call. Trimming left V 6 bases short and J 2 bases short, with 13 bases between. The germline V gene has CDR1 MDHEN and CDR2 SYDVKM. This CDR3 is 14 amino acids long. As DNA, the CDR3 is TGTGCCAGCAGAATACTCGGGCGGAACTATGGCTACACCTTC. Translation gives CASRILGRNYGYTF.